Below are 28 T cell receptor beta chains sequenced from a single sample in a study of blood T cell repertoires in COVID-19. Repertoires were generated with immunoSEQ multiplex PCR, while TCRdb's copy carries only in-frame clones and drops some. The table has around 77,000 clones, under 80% seen once. Specimen: peripheral blood. Receptors originate from an elderly woman with active or convalescent COVID-19.

The chain links TRBV19 to TRBJ2-2, with a tentative D call TRBD2 (6 bases). V lost 5 bases to trimming and J lost 4 bases, with 11 bases between them. Looked up from germline, CDR1 is LNHDA and CDR2 is SQIVND (reference sequence). The CDR3 runs to 14 residues. The CDR3 nucleotides are TGTGCCAGTAGTCTGAGGGACTCCACCGGGGAGCTGTTTTTT. This sequence encodes CASSLRDSTGELFF.

V and J are TRBV5-6 and TRBJ1-2; no clear D gene. V shed 3 bases and J shed 6 bases, with 15 bases lying between them. Germline CDR1 is SGHDT and CDR2 is YYEEEE. CDR3 length: 14 residues. CDR3 DNA: TGTGCCAGCAGCTCGCCCCTGGTCTCGGATGGCTACACCTTC. It yields the protein CASSSPLVSDGYTF.

This chain connects TRBV7-9 to TRBJ1-4; weak D call: TRBD1 (5 bases). Germline V CDR1 and CDR2: SEHNR, FQNEAQ (reference sequence). V dropped 1 base and J dropped 8 bases, with 11 bases sitting between them. This CDR3 is 14 amino acids long. The CDR3 region is CASSLDGGDEKLFF. The CDR3 coding sequence is TGTGCCAGCAGCTTAGATGGGGGGGACGAAAAACTGTTTTTT.

The chain carries TRBV6-1 and TRBJ1-3, with TRBD1 matching 7 bases. The CDR3 contains 15 residues. Unmatched junction bases numbered 5, after V lost 6 bases and J lost 0 bases. CDR1 is MNHNS, CDR2 SASEGT, per germline. The CDR3 protein is CASSQRTGSGNTIYF. CDR3 in DNA: TGTGCCAGCAGCCAAAGGACAGGCTCTGGAAACACCATATATTTT.

The chain recombines TRBV5-1 with TRBJ2-7, with no clear D. The CDR3 has 17 amino acids. Trimming removed 4 bases from V and 1 base from J, with 21 bases in between. Germline assignment: CDR1 SGHRS and CDR2 YFSETQ. As DNA, the CDR3 is TGCGCCAGCAGCCCGTTATCTCCGGGTCGAGATTCCTACGAGCAGTACTTC. It encodes CASSPLSPGRDSYEQYF.

The sample holds one count of this clone. The chain uses TRBV28 and TRBJ1-2; unclear D gene. The germline CDR1 and CDR2 sequences are MDHEN and SYDVKM. The CDR3 spans 16 residues. V was pared by 5 bases and J by 2 bases, with 18 bases between. CDR3 DNA sequence: TGTGCCAGCAGTGCGGAGGCGGCGGGGATGAACTATGGCTACACCTTC. It specifies CASSAEAAGMNYGYTF.

The chain couples TRBV14 to TRBJ2-5; a possible D gene is TRBD1 (6 bases). The germline V gene encodes CDR1 SGHDN and CDR2 FVKESK. This CDR3 is 15 amino acids long. Trimming cost V 4 bases and J 7 bases, with 19 bases left between them. The CDR3 is CASSLETGPWATQYF. The CDR3, as DNA: TGTGCCAGCAGCCTAGAAACAGGGCCGTGGGCGACCCAGTACTTC.

The chain couples TRBV7-9 to TRBJ1-6; D call uncertain. CDR3 length equals 15 residues. From germline, CDR1 is SEHNR and CDR2 FQNEAQ (reference sequence). Trimming took 4 bases from V and 8 from J, leaving 15 bases between them. The CDR3 protein is CASSSLNFDDSPLHF. CDR3 DNA sequence: TGTGCCAGCAGCTCACTAAACTTTGATGATTCACCCCTCCACTTT. Full variable domain (remainder filled in from reference TRBV7-9 and TRBJ1-6): DTGVSQNPRHKITKRGQNVTFRCDPISEHNRLYWYRQTLGQGPEFLTYFQNEAQLEKSRLLSDRFSAERPKGSFSTLEIQRTEQGDSAMYLCASSSLNFDDSPLHFGNGTRLTVT.

This clone has a handful of counts. The chain links TRBV6-4 to TRBJ2-7; 10 nucleotides align to TRBD1. Germline loops: CDR1 MRHNA, CDR2 SNTAGT. CDR3 length equals 16 residues. With V trimmed by 6 bases and J by 1 base, 9 bases remained unmatched. The CDR3 is CASRLPGTGVSYEQYF. CDR3 nucleotide sequence: TGTGCCAGCAGACTGCCCGGGACAGGGGTTTCCTACGAGCAGTACTTC.

This clone was seen a single time. The chain recombines TRBV11-2 with TRBJ1-5; 12 bases agree with TRBD1. Unmatched junction bases numbered 9, after V lost 3 bases and J lost 6 bases. CDR1 and CDR2 (germline): SGHAT, FQNNGV. There are 17 residues in the CDR3. The chain's CDR3 is CASSFGTGGPPFQPQHF. CDR3 DNA: TGTGCCAGCAGCTTCGGGACAGGGGGCCCCCCTTTTCAGCCCCAGCATTTT. Complete variable domain (other parts from reference TRBV11-2 and TRBJ1-5): EAGVAQSPRYKIIEKRQSVAFWCNPISGHATLYWYQQILGQGPKLLIQFQNNGVVDDSQLPKDRFSAERLKGVDSTLKIQPAKLEDSAVYLCASSFGTGGPPFQPQHFGDGTRLSIL.

V and J are TRBV5-4 and TRBJ2-5; 10 bases are a match to TRBD1. The CDR3 loop spans 14 amino acids. Per germline, CDR1 SGHNT and CDR2 YYREEE (reference sequence). V dropped 4 bases and J dropped 5; count of bases not matched to a gene: 5. The CDR3 loop reads CASSQGTGVETQYF. The DNA of the CDR3 is TGTGCCAGCAGCCAAGGGACAGGGGTTGAGACCCAGTACTTC.

This chain joins TRBV11-2 and TRBJ2-6; D is unclear. Germline-derived CDR1 and CDR2 are SGHAT and FQNNGV. Trimming stripped 3 bases from V and 4 bases from J, with 13 bases between. This CDR3 comprises 16 residues. The CDR3 nucleotides are TGTGCCAGCAGCTTCTCTGGTCGGTACGGGGCCAACGTCCTGACTTTC. It is translated as CASSFSGRYGANVLTF.

This chain uses TRBV2 with TRBJ2-3; 8 nucleotides agree with TRBD2. This CDR3 comprises 14 residues. V shed 7 bases, J shed 2 bases, and the junction held 5 bases outside the gene matches. Germline values: CDR1 SNHLY, CDR2 FYNNEI. The CDR3 reads CASKGGGTTDTQYF. In DNA, the CDR3 is TGTGCCAGCAAAGGCGGGGGGACCACAGATACGCAGTATTTT.

This chain joins TRBV7-3 and TRBJ2-5, with a tentative D call TRBD2 (5 bases). CDR3 length equals 15 residues. The germline CDR1 and CDR2 sequences are SGHTA and FQGTGA. Trimming cost V 2 bases and J 5 bases, with 15 bases left between them. In DNA form, the CDR3 reads TGTGCCAGCAGCTTATCGTCTACGGGGTGGGAGACCCAGTACTTC. This translates into CASSLSSTGWETQYF.

The rearrangement links TRBV7-9 to TRBJ1-2; D is ambiguous. CDR1 and CDR2 (germline): SEHNR, FQNEAQ (reference sequence). V gave up 0 bases and J gave up 8 bases, with 10 bases separating them. The CDR3 has 13 amino acids. The CDR3 spells CASSLALEGGYTF. The DNA for the CDR3 is TGTGCCAGCAGCTTAGCGCTTGAGGGCGGCTACACCTTC.

V gene TRBV7-8 combines with J gene TRBJ2-3, with 7 bases identical to TRBD1. Trimming removed 1 base from V and 2 bases from J; junction bases left unmatched: 6. Germline lookup yields CDR1 SGHVS and CDR2 FQNEAQ. CDR3 length: 16 residues. The CDR3 region is CASSLVTGQSTDTQYF. CDR3 in DNA: TGTGCCAGCAGCTTAGTGACGGGACAGTCCACAGATACGCAGTATTTT. The variable domain in full, with the rest retrieved from reference TRBV7-8 and TRBJ2-3, is GAGVSQSPRYKVAKRGQDVALRCDPISGHVSLFWYQQALGQGPEFLTYFQNEAQLDKSGLPSDRFFAERPEGSVSTLKIQRTQQEDSAVYLCASSLVTGQSTDTQYFGPGTRLTVL.

This clone appeared once. The V call is TRBV11-2, the J call TRBJ2-2, with TRBD1 matching over 9 bases. Germline trimming cut 5 bases from V and 6 bases from J; bases unmatched to any gene: 16. Germline CDR1 SGHAT, CDR2 FQNNGV. This CDR3 spans 18 amino acids. CDR3 sequence: CASSPGGSGQGRSGELFF. The CDR3 DNA sequence: TGTGCCAGCAGCCCAGGAGGGTCGGGACAGGGTAGATCCGGGGAGCTGTTTTTT.

The chain employs TRBV27 and TRBJ1-1; maybe TRBD1 (6 bases). Germline values: CDR1 MNHEY, CDR2 SMNVEV (reference sequence). The V and J ends lost 3 bases and 4 bases respectively, with 12 bases between them. This CDR3 is built from 14 residues. The CDR3 DNA reads TGTGCCAGCAGTTTCGGAAACAGGGTCACTGAAGCTTTCTTT. Protein sequence: CASSFGNRVTEAFF.

This clone was recorded at least ten times. The chain carries TRBV10-3 and TRBJ1-5, with D uncertain. V was clipped by 10 bases and J by 6 bases, with 13 bases between them. The CDR3 spans 12 residues. CDR1 is ENHRY and CDR2 is SYGVKD in the germline V gene. The CDR3 DNA reads as TGTGCCACGACGGAAGGAGCTCAGCCCCAGCATTTT. Translating it yields CATTEGAQPQHF.

The rearrangement joins TRBV6-2 or TRBV6-3 to TRBJ1-5; tentative D call: TRBD1 (6 bases). The V gene's germline CDR1 is MNHEY and CDR2 SVGEGT. There are 18 residues in the CDR3. V was pared by 4 bases and J by 2 bases, with 21 bases between. The CDR3 region is CASSSYFGGEGGNQPQHF. CDR3 nucleotides: TGTGCCAGCAGTTCCTACTTCGGGGGGGAGGGGGGCAATCAGCCCCAGCATTTT.

The V call is TRBV6-2 or TRBV6-3, the J call TRBJ2-5; D might be TRBD1 (5 bases). The CDR3 is made up of 13 amino acids. V was cut by 2 bases and J by 3 bases, with 7 bases left in between. The germline V gene has CDR1 MNHEY and CDR2 SVGEGT. The CDR3 bases are TGTGCCAGCAGTTACGAAGGGGAAGAGACCCAGTACTTC. Protein sequence: CASSYEGEETQYF.

The chain links TRBV25-1 to TRBJ1-2; D is unresolved. The CDR3 is made up of 14 amino acids. V shed 6 bases and J shed 3 bases, with 14 bases lying between them. CDR1 is MGHDK and CDR2 is SYGVNS in the germline V gene. The CDR3 bases are TGTGCCAGCAGCCCCCCGGGAGCACACTATGGCTACACCTTC. Its protein product is CASSPPGAHYGYTF.

This chain joins TRBV6-1 and TRBJ1-5; TRBD1 might be the D (5 bases). The CDR3 length is 11 residues. Trimming removed 2 bases at V and 9 bases at J, with 5 bases between. The germline V gene has CDR1 MNHNS and CDR2 SASEGT. The CDR3 reads CASSERGPQHF. The CDR3 region has the DNA TGTGCCAGCAGTGAAAGGGGGCCCCAGCATTTT.

The DNA for the CDR3 is TGTGCCAGCAGTGAAGTAGTATACAGGGGCGGTGATGGGGATGAAAAACTGTTTTTT. Translated: CASSEVVYRGGDGDEKLFF. The chain joins TRBV2 to TRBJ1-4; TRBD1 matches 7 bases. Germline loops: CDR1 SNHLY, CDR2 FYNNEI. This CDR3 comprises 19 residues. The J segment lost 6 bases and the V segment lost 1 base, leaving 17 bases of the junction unmatched.

This sequence joins TRBV5-1 and TRBJ2-3; 10 bases agree with TRBD2. V gave up 2 bases and J gave up 3 bases; unmatched junction bases: 9. The CDR3 totals 17 residues. Germline values: CDR1 SGHRS, CDR2 YFSETQ. The DNA for the CDR3 is TGCGCCAGCAGCTTAGCGGGGGGGCCCATCGGGACAGATACGCAGTATTTT. Its translation is CASSLAGGPIGTDTQYF.

V gene TRBV15 combines with J gene TRBJ1-3, with D possibly TRBD1 on 5 matching bases. The germline V gene encodes CDR1 LNHNV and CDR2 YYDKDF (reference sequence). There are 18 residues in the CDR3. V dropped 1 base and J dropped 4 bases, with 20 bases sitting between them. DNA for the CDR3: TGTGCCACCAGCAGAGTCGATCGGACGGGGGTTCCCGGAAACACCATATATTTT. It encodes CATSRVDRTGVPGNTIYF. Using reference TRBV15 and TRBJ1-3 for the parts outside the CDR3, the full variable domain is DAMVIQNPRYQVTQFGKPVTLSCSQTLNHNVMYWYQQKSSQAPKLLFHYYDKDFNNEADTPDNFQSRRPNTSFCFLDIRSPGLGDTAMYLCATSRVDRTGVPGNTIYFGEGSWLTVV.

This clone was seen only a few times. This chain joins TRBV7-2 and TRBJ2-1; 8 bases align to TRBD2. Germline V CDR1 and CDR2: SGHTA, FQGNSA. The CDR3 totals 14 residues. After removal of 7 bases from V and 7 bases from J, the junction contained 9 bases not matched to a gene. The CDR3 DNA sequence: TGTGCCAGCACGACGGGGGGGCGGAGGAATGAGCAGTTCTTC. Its translation: CASTTGGRRNEQFF. The full variable domain, completed using reference TRBV7-2 and TRBJ2-1, is GAGVSQSPSNKVTEKGKDVELRCDPISGHTALYWYRQSLGQGLEFLIYFQGNSAPDKSGLPSDRFSAERTGGSVSTLTIQRTQQEDSAVYLCASTTGGRRNEQFFGPGTRLTVL.

The gene calls are TRBV12-5 and TRBJ1-2; weak D call: TRBD1 (6 bases). With 3 bases removed from V and 1 base from J, the gap between germline ends came to 9 bases. There are 14 residues in the CDR3. CDR1 LGHNT and CDR2 FRNRAP come from the germline V gene. The CDR3 loop is CASGFLDSNYGYTF. The DNA of the CDR3 is TGTGCTAGTGGTTTCTTGGACAGTAACTATGGCTACACCTTC.